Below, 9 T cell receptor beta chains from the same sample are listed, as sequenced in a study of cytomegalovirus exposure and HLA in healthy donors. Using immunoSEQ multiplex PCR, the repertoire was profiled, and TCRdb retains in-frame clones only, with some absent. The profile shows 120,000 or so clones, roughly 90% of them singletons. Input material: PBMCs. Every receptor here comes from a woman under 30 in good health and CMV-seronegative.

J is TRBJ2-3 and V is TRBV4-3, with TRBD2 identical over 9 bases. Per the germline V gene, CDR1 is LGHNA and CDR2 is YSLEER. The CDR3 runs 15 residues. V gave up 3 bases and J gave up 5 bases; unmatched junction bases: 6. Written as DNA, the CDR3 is TGCGCCAGCAGCCAGTATCTAGCGGGGCTAGATACGCAGTATTTT. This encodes CASSQYLAGLDTQYF.

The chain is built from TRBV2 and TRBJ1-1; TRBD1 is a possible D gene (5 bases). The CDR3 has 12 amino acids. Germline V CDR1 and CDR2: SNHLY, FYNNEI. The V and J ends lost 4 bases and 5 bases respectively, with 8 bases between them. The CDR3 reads CASSVGGTEAFF. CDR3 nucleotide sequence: TGTGCCAGCAGTGTGGGGGGTACTGAAGCTTTCTTT.

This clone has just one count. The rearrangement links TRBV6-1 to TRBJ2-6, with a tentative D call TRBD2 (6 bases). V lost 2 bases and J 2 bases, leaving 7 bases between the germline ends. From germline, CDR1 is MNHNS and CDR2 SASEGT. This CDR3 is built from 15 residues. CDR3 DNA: TGTGCCAGCAGTGAACGGGAGACTGGGGCCAACGTCCTGACTTTC. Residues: CASSERETGANVLTF.

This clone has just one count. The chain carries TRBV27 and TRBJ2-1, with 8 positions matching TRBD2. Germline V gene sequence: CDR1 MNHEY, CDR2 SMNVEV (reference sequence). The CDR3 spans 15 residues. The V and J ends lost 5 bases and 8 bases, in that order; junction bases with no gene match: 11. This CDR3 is CASSPWGGGNYEQFF. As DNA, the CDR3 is TGTGCCAGCAGTCCTTGGGGCGGGGGGAATTATGAGCAGTTCTTC.

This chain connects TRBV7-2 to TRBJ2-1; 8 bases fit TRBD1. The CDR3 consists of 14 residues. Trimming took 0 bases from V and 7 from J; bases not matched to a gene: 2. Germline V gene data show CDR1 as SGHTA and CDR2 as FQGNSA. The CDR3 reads CASSLAQGVNEQFF. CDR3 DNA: TGTGCCAGCAGCTTAGCACAGGGGGTTAATGAGCAGTTCTTC.

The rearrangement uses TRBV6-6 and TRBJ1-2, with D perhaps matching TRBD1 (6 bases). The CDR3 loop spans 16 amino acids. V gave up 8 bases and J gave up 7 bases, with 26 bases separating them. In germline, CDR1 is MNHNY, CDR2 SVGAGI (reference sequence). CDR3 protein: CASYSPVDRREGGYTF. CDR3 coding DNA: TGTGCCAGCTACAGCCCCGTCGACAGGAGGGAGGGTGGCTACACCTTC.

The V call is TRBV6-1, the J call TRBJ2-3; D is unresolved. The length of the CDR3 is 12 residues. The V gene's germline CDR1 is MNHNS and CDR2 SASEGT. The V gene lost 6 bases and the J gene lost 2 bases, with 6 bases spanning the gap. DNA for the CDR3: TGTGCCAGCAGAGCTAACACAGATACGCAGTATTTT. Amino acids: CASRANTDTQYF.

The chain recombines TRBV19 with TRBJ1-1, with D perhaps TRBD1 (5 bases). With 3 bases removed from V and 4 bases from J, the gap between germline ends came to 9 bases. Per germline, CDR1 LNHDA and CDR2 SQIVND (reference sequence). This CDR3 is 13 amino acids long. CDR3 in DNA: TGTGCCAGTAGTATTGAACAGGCCACTGAAGCTTTCTTT. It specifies CASSIEQATEAFF.

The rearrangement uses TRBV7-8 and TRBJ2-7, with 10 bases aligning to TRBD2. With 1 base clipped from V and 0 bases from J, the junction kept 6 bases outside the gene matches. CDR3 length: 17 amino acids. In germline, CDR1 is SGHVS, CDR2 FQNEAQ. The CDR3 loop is CASSLGVSGRSSYEQYF. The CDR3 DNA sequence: TGTGCCAGCAGCTTAGGGGTTAGCGGGAGGAGCTCCTACGAGCAGTACTTC. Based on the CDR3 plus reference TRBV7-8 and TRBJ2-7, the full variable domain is GAGVSQSPRYKVAKRGQDVALRCDPISGHVSLFWYQQALGQGPEFLTYFQNEAQLDKSGLPSDRFFAERPEGSVSTLKIQRTQQEDSAVYLCASSLGVSGRSSYEQYFGPGTRLTVT.